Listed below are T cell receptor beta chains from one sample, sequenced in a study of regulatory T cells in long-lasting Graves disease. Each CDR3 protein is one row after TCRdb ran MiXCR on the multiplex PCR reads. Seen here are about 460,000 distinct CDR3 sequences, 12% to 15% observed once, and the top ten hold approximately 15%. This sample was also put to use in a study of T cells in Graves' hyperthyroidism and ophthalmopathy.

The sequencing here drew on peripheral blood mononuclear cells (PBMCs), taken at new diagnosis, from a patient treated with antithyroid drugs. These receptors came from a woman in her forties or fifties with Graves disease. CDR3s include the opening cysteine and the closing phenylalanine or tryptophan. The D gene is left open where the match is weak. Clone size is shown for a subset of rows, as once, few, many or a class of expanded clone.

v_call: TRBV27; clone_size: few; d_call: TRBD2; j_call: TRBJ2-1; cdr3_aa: CASNPGLAYNEQFF; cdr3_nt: TGTGCCAGCAACCCGGGACTAGCCTACAATGAGCAGTTCTTC
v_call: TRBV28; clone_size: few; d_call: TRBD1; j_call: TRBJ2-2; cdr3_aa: CASSPADRETGELFF; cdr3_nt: TGTGCCAGCAGTCCTGCGGACAGGGAGACCGGGGAGCTGTTTTTT
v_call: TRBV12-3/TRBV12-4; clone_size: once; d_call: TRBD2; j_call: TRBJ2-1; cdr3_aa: CASSFEAGGYNEQFF; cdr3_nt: TGTGCCAGCAGTTTTGAGGCGGGAGGTTACAATGAGCAGTTCTTC
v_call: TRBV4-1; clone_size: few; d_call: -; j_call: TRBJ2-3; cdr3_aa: CASSQGVSYGVTDTQYF; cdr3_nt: TGCGCCAGCAGCCAAGGGGTCTCTTACGGAGTGACAGATACGCAGTATTTT
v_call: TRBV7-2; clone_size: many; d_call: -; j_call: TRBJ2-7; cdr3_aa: CASSLGPAGSGGEQYF; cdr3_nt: TGTGCCAGCAGCTTAGGGCCTGCGGGCAGTGGAGGGGAGCAGTACTTC
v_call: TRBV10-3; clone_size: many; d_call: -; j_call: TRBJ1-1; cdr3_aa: CAISESVRDEAFF; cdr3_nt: TGTGCCATCAGTGAGTCGGTCAGAGATGAAGCTTTCTTT
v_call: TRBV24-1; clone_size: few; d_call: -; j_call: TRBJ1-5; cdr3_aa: CATSVGLRPQHF; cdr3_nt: TGTGCCACCAGTGTCGGCCTTCGGCCCCAGCATTTT
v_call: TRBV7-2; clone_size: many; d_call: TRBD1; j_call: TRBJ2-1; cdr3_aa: CASSLGGGTGYNEQFF; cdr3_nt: TGTGCCAGCAGCTTAGGGGGGGGGACAGGGTACAATGAGCAGTTCTTC
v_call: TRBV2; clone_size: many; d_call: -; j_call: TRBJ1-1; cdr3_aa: CASTTPHRATNTEAFF; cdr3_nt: TGTGCCAGCACAACACCCCACAGGGCCACGAACACTGAAGCTTTCTTT
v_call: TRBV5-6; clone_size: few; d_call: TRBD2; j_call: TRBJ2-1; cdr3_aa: CASSTASGRGNEQFF; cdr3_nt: TGTGCCAGCAGCACCGCTAGCGGGAGGGGGAATGAGCAGTTCTTC
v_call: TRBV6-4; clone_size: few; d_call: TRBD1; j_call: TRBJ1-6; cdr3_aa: CASSEYPARQGASPLHF; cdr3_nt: TGTGCCAGCAGTGAATACCCCGCGAGACAGGGAGCCTCACCCCTCCACTTT
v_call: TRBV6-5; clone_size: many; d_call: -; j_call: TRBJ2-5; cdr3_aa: CASSYVGVGTQYF; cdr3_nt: TGTGCCAGCAGTTACGTGGGTGTAGGGACCCAGTACTTC
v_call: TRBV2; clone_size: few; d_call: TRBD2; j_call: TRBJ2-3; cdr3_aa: CASSLGLAGGPRWTDTQYF; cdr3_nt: TGTGCCAGCAGCTTAGGACTAGCGGGAGGGCCTAGGTGGACAGATACGCAGTATTTT
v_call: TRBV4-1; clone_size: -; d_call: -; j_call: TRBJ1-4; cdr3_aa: CASSQDWSATNEKLFF; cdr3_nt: TGCGCCAGCAGCCAAGATTGGAGTGCAACTAATGAAAAACTGTTTTTT